This TCR beta chain was sequenced for a study of blood T cell repertoires in COVID-19. Clones were sequenced by immunoSEQ multiplex PCR, and TCRdb holds only the in-frame ones, with some missing. The sample carries 300,000 to 400,000 clones, approximately 88% recorded once. V was pared by 1 base and J by 7 bases, with 12 bases between. The CDR3 runs to 14 residues. In germline, CDR1 is SGHVS, CDR2 FQNEAQ. The Seattle patients joined while their infection was active and were tracked longitudinally afterward. The chain links TRBV7-8 to TRBJ2-3; a possible D gene is TRBD1 (5 bases). The origin of this receptor is a woman in her 30s with COVID-19, enrolled during active disease. Sequencing was carried out using peripheral blood. CDR3 sequence: CASSLEGAQYTQYF. The CDR3 DNA reads TGTGCCAGCAGCTTAGAAGGGGCGCAATATACGCAGTATTTT.